The 13 T cell receptor beta chains below all came from one sample that was sequenced in a study of blood T cell repertoires in COVID-19. The table came from immunoSEQ multiplex PCR; TCRdb's copy has only in-frame clones and leaves some out. Of 300,000 or so clones in the sample, 65% to 90% were seen once. The sequencing input was PBMCs or T cells enriched from blood (not recorded which). These receptors came from a woman in her thirties or forties with acute COVID-19.

V usage is TRBV3-1 (or the pseudogene TRBV3-2) and J usage is TRBJ2-2; D remains ambiguous. The CDR3 loop spans 13 amino acids. V gave up 0 bases and J gave up 6 bases, with 5 bases separating them. The germline V gene encodes CDR1 LGHDT and CDR2 YNNKEL (reference sequence). The CDR3 sequence is CASSQDTAGELFF. The CDR3 DNA is TGTGCCAGCAGCCAAGATACAGCCGGGGAGCTGTTTTTT.

This chain joins TRBV25-1 and TRBJ1-2; D is uncertain. The V end lost 3 bases, the J end lost 3 bases, and 17 bases lay between the germline ends. Germline CDR1 is MGHDK and CDR2 is SYGVNS. The CDR3 has 16 amino acids. CDR3 nucleotide sequence: TGTGCCAGCAGTGATGTACGGGATCTGGGGTACTATGGCTACACCTTC. It encodes CASSDVRDLGYYGYTF.

The V call is TRBV6-1, the J call TRBJ2-1; TRBD1 matches 9 bases. Germline-derived CDR1 and CDR2 are MNHNS and SASEGT. CDR3 length: 15 residues. The ends lost 3 bases at V and 0 bases at J; junction bases unmatched: 0. CDR3 sequence: CASSEGQGSYNEQFF. DNA of the CDR3: TGTGCCAGCAGTGAGGGACAGGGCTCCTACAATGAGCAGTTCTTC.

This clone was seen just once. The gene calls are TRBV5-1 and TRBJ1-1; no clear D. The CDR3 contains 14 residues. V was cut by 0 bases and J by 4 bases, with 10 bases left in between. The germline V gene encodes CDR1 SGHRS and CDR2 YFSETQ. The CDR3 here is CASSLDYQATEAFF. CDR3 coding DNA: TGCGCCAGCAGCTTGGATTACCAGGCCACTGAAGCTTTCTTT.

V and J are TRBV5-1 and TRBJ2-2; perhaps TRBD1 as D (6 bases). Germline assignment: CDR1 SGHRS and CDR2 YFSETQ. The V end was cut by 4 bases, the J end by 0 bases, with 13 bases between. The CDR3 runs to 16 residues. CDR3 sequence reads: CASSETGYANTGELFF. Written as DNA, the CDR3 is TGCGCCAGCAGCGAGACAGGCTACGCGAACACCGGGGAGCTGTTTTTT. Drawing the rest from reference TRBV5-1 and TRBJ2-2, the complete variable domain is KAGVTQTPRYLIKTRGQQVTLSCSPISGHRSVSWYQQTPGQGLQFLFEYFSETQRNKGNFPGRFSGRQFSNSRSEMNVSTLELGDSALYLCASSETGYANTGELFFGEGSRLTVL.

Worth noting for this clone: Other nucleotide sequences from this sample produce the same CDR3. This chain uses TRBV5-1 with TRBJ2-7, with D unclear. Looked up from germline, CDR1 is SGHRS and CDR2 is YFSETQ. V lost 1 base, J lost 3 bases, and 5 bases lay in between. The CDR3 runs to 12 residues. The CDR3 protein is CASSLSSYEQYF. For the CDR3, the DNA is TGCGCCAGCAGCTTGTCTAGCTACGAGCAGTACTTC.

The rearrangement links TRBV7-2 to TRBJ2-3, with 8 bases matching TRBD2. The CDR3 totals 15 residues. CDR1 and CDR2 (germline): SGHTA, FQGNSA. With V trimmed by 5 bases and J by 6 bases, 10 bases remained unmatched. CDR3 nucleotide sequence: TGTGCCAGCAGCCCCCAAGCGGGGGCCCCGGATACGCAGTATTTT. It encodes CASSPQAGAPDTQYF. The full variable domain, in which reference TRBV7-2 and TRBJ2-3 provide the parts outside the CDR3, is GAGVSQSPSNKVTEKGKDVELRCDPISGHTALYWYRQSLGQGLEFLIYFQGNSAPDKSGLPSDRFSAERTGGSVSTLTIQRTQQEDSAVYLCASSPQAGAPDTQYFGPGTRLTVL.

Only one count was recorded for this clone. V is TRBV5-4 and J is TRBJ2-1; perhaps TRBD1 as D (7 bases). This CDR3 comprises 13 residues. Trimming took 4 bases from V and 8 from J, leaving 13 bases between them. Germline lookup yields CDR1 SGHNT and CDR2 YYREEE (reference sequence). CDR3 in DNA: TGTGCCAGCAGCCTGCAGGGGGGAGATGAGCAGTTCTTC. It translates to CASSLQGGDEQFF.

This clone has only one observation. This chain links TRBV24-1 with TRBJ1-1; possibly TRBD1 for D (6 bases). Germline values: CDR1 KGHDR, CDR2 SFDVKD. Trimming removed 10 bases from V and 4 bases from J, with 6 bases in between. The CDR3 loop spans 10 amino acids. This chain's CDR3 is CATGGTEAFF. The CDR3 DNA reads as TGTGCCACAGGGGGCACTGAAGCTTTCTTT.

V usage is TRBV10-3 and J usage is TRBJ1-2; maybe TRBD1 (5 bases). Trimming left V 4 bases short and J 8 bases short, with 14 bases between. This CDR3 is 13 amino acids long. Germline values: CDR1 ENHRY, CDR2 SYGVKD. CDR3 coding DNA: TGTGCCATCAGTGGGTATACAGGTTTGGGCTACACCTTC. This sequence encodes CAISGYTGLGYTF.

The V call is TRBV3-1 (or the pseudogene TRBV3-2), the J call TRBJ1-1; no reliable D call. This CDR3 region has 11 residues. The germline V gene encodes CDR1 LGHDT and CDR2 YNNKEL (reference sequence). V was shortened by 8 bases and J by 1 base, with 5 bases between the two germline ends. CDR3 in DNA: TGTGCCAGCGGGAGGAACACTGAAGCTTTCTTT. Translating gives CASGRNTEAFF.

The genes are TRBV4-2 and TRBJ1-2; D possibly corresponds to TRBD1 (6 bases). The V end was cut by 1 base, the J end by 4 bases, with 10 bases between. This CDR3 spans 14 amino acids. CDR1 is LGHNA and CDR2 is YNFKEQ in the germline V gene. This chain's CDR3 is CASSQAGGAYGYTF. The CDR3 region has the DNA TGTGCCAGCAGCCAAGCTGGGGGCGCCTATGGCTACACCTTC.

CDR3 DNA: TGTGCCAGCAGCTTGAATTCAGCGGGGGGCCCTAGCGGGGAGCTGTTTTTT. Translating gives CASSLNSAGGPSGELFF. This chain connects TRBV7-9 to TRBJ2-2; 9 positions match TRBD2. This CDR3 comprises 17 residues. The J segment lost 7 bases and the V segment lost 3 bases, leaving 12 bases of the junction unmatched. The germline V gene has CDR1 SEHNR and CDR2 FQNEAQ (reference sequence).